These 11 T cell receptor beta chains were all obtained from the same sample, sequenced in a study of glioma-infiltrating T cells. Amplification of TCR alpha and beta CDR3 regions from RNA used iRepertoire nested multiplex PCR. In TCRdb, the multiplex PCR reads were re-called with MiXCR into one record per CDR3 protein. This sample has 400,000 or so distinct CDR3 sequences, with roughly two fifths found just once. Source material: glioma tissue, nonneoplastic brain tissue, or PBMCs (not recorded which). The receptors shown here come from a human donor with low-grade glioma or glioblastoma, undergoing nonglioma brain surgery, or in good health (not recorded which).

The CDR3: CASSPRGGLVTGELFF. The CDR3 bases are TGTGCCAGCAGCCCCCGGGGGGGCCTGGTCACCGGGGAGCTGTTTTTT. This chain connects TRBV7-2 to TRBJ2-2; 8 bases match TRBD2. V trimming: 5 bases; J trimming: 4 bases; junction bases outside the gene matches: 9. This CDR3 contains 16 residues. Germline CDR1 is SGHTA and CDR2 is FQGNSA.

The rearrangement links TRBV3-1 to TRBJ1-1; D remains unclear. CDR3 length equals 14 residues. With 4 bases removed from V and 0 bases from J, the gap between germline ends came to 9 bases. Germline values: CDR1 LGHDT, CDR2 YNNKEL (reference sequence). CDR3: CASSLTTMNTEAFF. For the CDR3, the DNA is TGTGCCAGCAGCCTCACTACTATGAACACTGAAGCTTTCTTT.

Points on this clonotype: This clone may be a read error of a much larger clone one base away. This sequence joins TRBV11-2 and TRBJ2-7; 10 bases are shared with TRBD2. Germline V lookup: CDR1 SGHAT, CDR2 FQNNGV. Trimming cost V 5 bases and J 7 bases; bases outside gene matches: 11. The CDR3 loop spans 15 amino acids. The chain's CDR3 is CASSQETSGYNEQYF. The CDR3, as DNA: TGTGCCAGCAGCCAAGAGACTAGCGGGTACAATGAGCAGTACTTC.

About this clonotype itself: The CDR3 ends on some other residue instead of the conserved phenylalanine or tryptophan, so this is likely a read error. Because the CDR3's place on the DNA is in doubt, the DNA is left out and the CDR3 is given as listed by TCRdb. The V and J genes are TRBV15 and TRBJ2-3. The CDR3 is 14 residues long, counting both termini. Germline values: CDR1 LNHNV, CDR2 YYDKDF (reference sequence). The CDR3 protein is CATSRTEDTDTQCS.

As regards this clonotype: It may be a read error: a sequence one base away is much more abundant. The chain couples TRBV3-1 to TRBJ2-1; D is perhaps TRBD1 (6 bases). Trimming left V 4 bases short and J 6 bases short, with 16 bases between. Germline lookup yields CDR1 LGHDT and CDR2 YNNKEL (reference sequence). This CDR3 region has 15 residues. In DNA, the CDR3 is TGTGCCAGCAGCCGTACAGGGTCCCATGTCAATGAGCAGTTCTTC. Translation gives CASSRTGSHVNEQFF.

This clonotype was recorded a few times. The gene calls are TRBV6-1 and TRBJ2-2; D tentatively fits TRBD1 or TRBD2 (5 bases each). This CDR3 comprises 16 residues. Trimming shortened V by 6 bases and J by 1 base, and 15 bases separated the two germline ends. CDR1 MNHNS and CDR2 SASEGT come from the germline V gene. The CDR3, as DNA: TGTGCCAGCAGCCCAGGGCTAGCCCAGAACACCGGGGAGCTGTTTTTT. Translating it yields CASSPGLAQNTGELFF.

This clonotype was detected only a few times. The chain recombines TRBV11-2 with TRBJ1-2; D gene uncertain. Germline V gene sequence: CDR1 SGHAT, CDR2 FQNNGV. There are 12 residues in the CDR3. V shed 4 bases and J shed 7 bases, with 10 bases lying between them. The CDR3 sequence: CASSSPPGGYTF. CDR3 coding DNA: TGTGCCAGCAGCTCCCCCCCGGGTGGCTACACCTTC.

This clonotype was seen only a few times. The chain's CDR3 is CSARDGDIIRPQHF. The CDR3, as DNA: TGCAGTGCTAGAGATGGGGACATAATCAGGCCCCAGCATTTT. The chain has TRBV20-1 and TRBJ1-5; D possibly corresponds to TRBD1 (6 bases). Between the trimmed V and J ends, which lost 0 bases and 9 bases, there was a span of 15 bases. The V gene's germline CDR1 is DFQATT and CDR2 SNEGSKA (reference sequence). The CDR3 runs 14 residues.

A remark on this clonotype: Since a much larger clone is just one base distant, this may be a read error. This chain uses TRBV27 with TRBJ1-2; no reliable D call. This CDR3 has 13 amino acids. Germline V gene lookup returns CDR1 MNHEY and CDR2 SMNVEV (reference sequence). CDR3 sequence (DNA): TGTGCCAGCACCAAATTAGGAGAAATTGGCTACATCTTC. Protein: CASTKLGEIGYIF.

CDR3 sequence reads: CASSGAGGQETQYF. The CDR3, as DNA: TGTGCCAGCAGCGGGGCTGGTGGCCAAGAGACCCAGTACTTC. The chain combines TRBV2 with TRBJ2-5, with D perhaps given as TRBD1 or TRBD2 (5 bases each). Trimming shortened V by 6 bases and J by 1 base, and 12 bases separated the two germline ends. The germline CDR1 and CDR2 sequences are SNHLY and FYNNEI. The CDR3 extends over 14 amino acids.

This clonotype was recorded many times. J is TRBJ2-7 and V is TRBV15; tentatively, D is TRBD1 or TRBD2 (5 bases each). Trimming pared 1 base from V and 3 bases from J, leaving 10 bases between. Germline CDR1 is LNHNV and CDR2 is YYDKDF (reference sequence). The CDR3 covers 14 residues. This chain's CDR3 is CATSRGGDSYEQYF. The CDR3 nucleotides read TGTGCCACCAGCAGAGGGGGAGACAGCTACGAGCAGTACTTC.